These T cell receptor beta chains were read from a single sample in a study of cytomegalovirus exposure and HLA in healthy donors. Sequencing used immunoSEQ multiplex PCR; TCRdb keeps in-frame clones, though not all of them. Of 150,000 to 200,000 clones detected, around 80% appear once; the ten largest clones hold approximately 2.2%. The sequenced sample was PBMCs. These receptor sequences come from a woman younger than 45 in good health and CMV-seropositive. Both conserved end residues are part of each CDR3. The D gene is left open where the match is weak. For some rows the clone size is stated as once, few or many, or as a class when expanded; others skip it.

clone_size j_call d_call v_call cdr3_aa cdr3_nt
- TRBJ2-2 TRBD1 TRBV28 CASSDRLTGANTGELFF TGTGCCAGCAGCGACCGCCTCACAGGGGCGAACACCGGGGAGCTGTTTTTT
- TRBJ2-7 TRBD1 TRBV5-1 CASSYDRAYEQYF TGCGCCAGCAGCTACGACAGGGCCTACGAGCAGTACTTC
- TRBJ2-7 TRBD1 TRBV5-4 CASSSTGARVIEQYF TGTGCCAGCAGCAGTACAGGGGCGCGGGTAATCGAGCAGTACTTC
- TRBJ1-1 - TRBV11-2 CASSSSLNYMNTEAFF TGTGCCAGCAGCTCATCCCTTAATTACATGAACACTGAAGCTTTCTTT
- TRBJ1-4 TRBD1 TRBV4-3 CASSQGTGVSNEKLFF TGCGCCAGCAGCCAAGGGACAGGGGTATCTAATGAAAAACTGTTTTTT
- TRBJ1-1 TRBD1 TRBV4-1 CASSQEGTGASEAFF TGCGCCAGCAGCCAAGAGGGGACAGGGGCCTCTGAAGCTTTCTTT
few TRBJ1-2 TRBD1 TRBV7-9 CASSLAGQGFGYTF TGTGCCAGCAGCTTAGCGGGACAGGGATTTGGCTACACCTTC
- TRBJ2-3 - TRBV28 CASNESTDTQYF TGTGCCAGCAACGAGAGCACAGATACGCAGTATTTT
- TRBJ2-5 - TRBV5-1 CASSFVGPQGTQYF TGCGCCAGCAGCTTTGTGGGCCCCCAAGGGACCCAGTACTTC
- TRBJ1-2 TRBD1 TRBV28 CASTPSALGTGEMLGGYTF TGTGCCAGCACTCCTTCGGCGTTAGGGACAGGGGAAATGCTGGGAGGCTACACCTTC
- TRBJ1-4 - TRBV5-1 CASSLQGFGEKLFF TGCGCCAGCAGCTTACAGGGTTTCGGTGAAAAACTGTTTTTT
- TRBJ1-2 TRBD1 TRBV5-1 CASSDDGQGNGYTF TGCGCCAGCAGCGATGACGGACAGGGGAATGGCTACACCTTC
- TRBJ2-5 - TRBV5-4 CASSNSQTGKTQYF TGTGCCAGCAGCAACTCCCAAACAGGGAAGACCCAGTACTTC
- TRBJ1-1 TRBD1 TRBV5-5 CASSPRTGMNTEAFF TGTGCCAGCAGCCCCAGGACAGGCATGAACACTGAAGCTTTCTTT
- TRBJ2-1 TRBD2 TRBV6-1 CASSRLAGVNEQFF TGTGCCAGCAGTCGACTAGCGGGAGTCAATGAGCAGTTCTTC
- TRBJ2-3 TRBD2 TRBV10-1 CASSSGLAGNTDTQYF TGCGCCAGCAGCTCCGGACTAGCGGGAAACACAGATACGCAGTATTTT
- TRBJ2-5 TRBD2 TRBV4-3 CASSQGLAGIQETQYF TGCGCCAGCAGCCAGGGACTAGCGGGCATTCAAGAGACCCAGTACTTC
- TRBJ2-1 - TRBV7-9 CASSTRGLPEQFF TGTGCCAGCAGCACCCGAGGACTCCCTGAGCAGTTCTTC
- TRBJ1-4 TRBD1 TRBV2 CASSEGFSGTGLVEKLFF TGTGCCAGCAGTGAAGGATTCTCCGGGACAGGTCTTGTTGAAAAACTGTTTTTT
- TRBJ2-5 TRBD1 TRBV5-4 CASSLGGTDQETQYF TGTGCCAGCAGCTTGGGGGGGACAGACCAAGAGACCCAGTACTTC
- TRBJ1-2 - TRBV9 CASSVEEGKYGYTF TGTGCCAGCAGCGTAGAAGAGGGAAAGTATGGCTACACCTTC
- TRBJ1-2 TRBD1 TRBV5-1 CASSSTGTGPLYGYTF TGCGCCAGCAGCTCCACCGGGACAGGGCCCCTTTATGGCTACACCTTC
- TRBJ1-2 - TRBV5-1 CASSLEPVGGYTF TGCGCCAGCAGCTTGGAACCCGTGGGCGGCTACACCTTC
- TRBJ2-3 TRBD2 TRBV28 CASSPWTRRGTDTQYF TGTGCCAGCAGTCCGTGGACTAGGCGGGGCACAGATACGCAGTATTTT
- TRBJ2-7 TRBD1 TRBV7-2 CASSLPRGPSYEQYF TGTGCCAGCAGCTTGCCCAGGGGGCCCTCCTACGAGCAGTACTTC
- TRBJ2-7 - TRBV27 CASSFGTHSSYEQYF TGTGCCAGCAGTTTTGGGACACATAGTTCCTACGAGCAGTACTTC
- TRBJ1-1 - TRBV7-2 CASSNRRGMNTEAFF TGTGCCAGCAGCAACCGGCGGGGGATGAACACTGAAGCTTTCTTT
- TRBJ1-4 - TRBV6-1 CASSARRANEKLFF TGTGCCAGCAGTGCCAGGAGGGCTAATGAAAAACTGTTTTTT
- TRBJ1-1 TRBD1 TRBV28 CASSLGQGYRTEAFF TGTGCCAGCAGTCTAGGACAGGGATATCGAACTGAAGCTTTCTTT